This entry concerns a single T cell receptor (beta chain). The antigen remains unidentified. It may be a read error: a sequence one base away is much more abundant. This entry is derived from a study of blood T cells in healthy people across ages. A second PCR of 7 to 11 cycles used a sample-barcoded 5' primer and a J-beta primer mix. TCRdb recomputed calls from the 5' RACE reads with MiXCR, one row per CDR3 protein. Counted here are around 1,500,000 distinct CDR3 sequences, over 25% occurring once; the ten biggest clones make up less than 9.5%. Ranging in age from roughly 6 to 90, the donors were healthy Caucasian individuals from Russia. Roughly 10 milliliters of peripheral blood were drawn from each donor into EDTA-treated tubes. The V end was cut by 5 bases, the J end by 6 bases, with 14 bases between. Germline lookup yields CDR1 MNHEY and CDR2 SMNVEV (reference sequence). The CDR3 consists of 13 residues.

Study findings and constraints: Any changes in expanded clonotypes were possibly confounded, as donor CMV status remained unknown.

What was sequenced was blood. J is TRBJ2-7 and V is TRBV27; D is unresolved. The sequence derives from a woman aged 25 to 39 in good health. This chain's CDR3 is CASSLYRRGEQYF. As DNA, the CDR3 is TGTGCCAGCAGTCTATACAGACGCGGCGAGCAGTACTTC.